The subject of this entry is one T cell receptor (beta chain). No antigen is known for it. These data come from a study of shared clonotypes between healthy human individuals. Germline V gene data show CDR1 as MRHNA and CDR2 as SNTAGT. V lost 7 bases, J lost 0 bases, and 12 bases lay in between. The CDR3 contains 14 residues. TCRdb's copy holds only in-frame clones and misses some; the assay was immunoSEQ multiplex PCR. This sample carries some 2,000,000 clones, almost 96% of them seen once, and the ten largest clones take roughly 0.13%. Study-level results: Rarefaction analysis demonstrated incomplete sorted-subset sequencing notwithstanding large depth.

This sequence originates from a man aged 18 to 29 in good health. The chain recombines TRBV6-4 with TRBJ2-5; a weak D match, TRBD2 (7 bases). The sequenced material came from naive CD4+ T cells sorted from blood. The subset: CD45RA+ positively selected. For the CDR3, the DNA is TGTGCCAGCATCCCGGGGGGCGACCAAGAGACCCAGTACTTC. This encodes CASIPGGDQETQYF.